A single sample gave rise to the 32 T cell receptor beta chains below, sequenced in a study of CD8+ T cells in alopecia areata (dated by TCRdb to the late 2010s). The library came from the immunoSEQ multiplex PCR assay. RNA was extracted from all samples and reverse transcribed into cDNA, which served as template for TCR sequencing. Entries here come from immuneACCESS through TCRdb and include only in-frame sequences with V and J called. Some clones fail to appear in such tables; in the studies checked, an unresolved V gene covers under half of the shortfall, and the cause of the remainder is unknown. The sample contains around 140,000 clones, more than 75% of them found a single time. The ten biggest clones cover less than 15% of the sample. Explained via the paper, the time point label denotes: baseline before oral tofacitinib. Sequencing was performed on CD8+ T cells sorted from blood, taken at week 0. These receptors all come from a human donor with alopecia areata.

Concerning this clone itself: Germline and junction disagree at one end, which may indicate a read error. The chain employs TRBV5-1 and TRBJ2-7; 9 bases are a match to TRBD2. The V gene's germline CDR1 is SGHRS and CDR2 YFSETQ. This CDR3 spans 12 amino acids. In DNA, the CDR3 is TGCGCCAGCAGCTTGTTCGGGGCTAGCGGGAAGTGG. Translating gives CASSLFGASGKW.

The rearrangement joins TRBV5-6 to TRBJ2-1, with D unclear. This CDR3 has 13 residues. Looked up from germline, CDR1 is SGHDT and CDR2 is YYEEEE. V gave up 6 bases and J gave up 4 bases, with 11 bases separating them. CDR3 region: CASTRWAYNEQFF. CDR3 DNA sequence: TGTGCCAGCACCCGTTGGGCATACAATGAGCAGTTCTTC. The whole variable domain, filled in from reference TRBV5-6 and TRBJ2-1, reads DAGVTQSPTHLIKTRGQQVTLRCSPKSGHDTVSWYQQALGQGPQFIFQYYEEEERQRGNFPDRFSGHQFPNYSSELNVNALLLGDSALYLCASTRWAYNEQFFGPGTRLTVL.

The CDR3, as DNA: TGCAGCGTACGAGCGGCCGGGGAGCTGTTTTTT. Its translation: CSVRAAGELFF. This chain connects TRBV29-1 to TRBJ2-2; D perhaps matches TRBD2 (5 bases). The CDR3 contains 11 residues. CDR1 and CDR2 from the germline V gene are SQVTM and ANQGSEA. V shed 6 bases and J shed 6 bases, with 8 bases lying between them.

The J gene is TRBJ2-7, the V gene TRBV27; D gene uncertain. The CDR3 is 13 residues long. Germline V gene lookup returns CDR1 MNHEY and CDR2 SMNVEV (reference sequence). The V end was cut by 3 bases, the J end by 0 bases, with 6 bases between. CDR3 in amino acids: CASSFFSSYEQYF. In DNA, the CDR3 is TGTGCCAGCAGTTTTTTCAGCTCCTACGAGCAGTACTTC.

This clone has only one observation. This sequence joins TRBV27 and TRBJ2-3; the match to TRBD1 covers 11 bases. CDR3 length: 15 residues. From germline, CDR1 is MNHEY and CDR2 SMNVEV (reference sequence). The trim removed 3 bases at V and 5 bases at J, leaving 4 bases unmatched. The CDR3 DNA is TGTGCCAGCAGTTTTTTTGGGACAGGGGGAGATACGCAGTATTTT. Amino acids: CASSFFGTGGDTQYF.

The chain combines TRBV5-6 with TRBJ2-3; D ambiguous. V was trimmed by 1 base and J by 0 bases, leaving 9 bases between them. CDR3 size: 15 residues. Germline-derived CDR1 and CDR2 are SGHDT and YYEEEE. The CDR3 DNA reads TGTGCCAGCAGCTTGTTGCCAGCTAGCACAGATACGCAGTATTTT. Protein product: CASSLLPASTDTQYF.

The chain carries TRBV14 and TRBJ1-1; D is perhaps TRBD1 (5 bases). The CDR3 extends over 16 amino acids. The germline V gene has CDR1 SGHDN and CDR2 FVKESK. Between the trimmed V and J ends, which lost 1 base and 2 bases, there was a span of 14 bases. The chain's CDR3 is CASSQVWGTGNTEAFF. CDR3 nucleotides: TGTGCCAGCAGCCAAGTTTGGGGGACGGGAAACACTGAAGCTTTCTTT.

In the case of this clone: Because the CDR3's place on the DNA is in doubt, the DNA is left out and the CDR3 is given as listed by TCRdb. The V call is TRBV6-6, the J call TRBJ2-2. Germline loops: CDR1 MNHNY, CDR2 SVGAGI (reference sequence). Ends included, the CDR3 has 15 residues. The CDR3: CASRQPGLRAGELFF.

V is TRBV2 and J is TRBJ1-1; D perhaps matches TRBD1 (5 bases). V was clipped by 1 base and J by 1 base, with 10 bases between them. The CDR3 sequence is 15 residues long. Germline lookup yields CDR1 SNHLY and CDR2 FYNNEI. CDR3 loop: CASSEGGTGNTEAFF. The CDR3 DNA reads as TGTGCCAGCAGTGAAGGGGGAACAGGGAACACTGAAGCTTTCTTT.

V is TRBV2 and J is TRBJ2-3, with D maybe TRBD1 (6 bases). Germline V gene data show CDR1 as SNHLY and CDR2 as FYNNEI. CDR3 length: 16 amino acids. With 7 bases removed from V and 0 bases from J, the gap between germline ends came to 17 bases. In DNA form, the CDR3 reads TGTGCCAGCACTACGCCGCGGACAGCTAGCACAGATACGCAGTATTTT. Its translation: CASTTPRTASTDTQYF.

The chain is built from TRBV14 and TRBJ2-7; D call uncertain. Per the germline V gene, CDR1 is SGHDN and CDR2 is FVKESK. CDR3 length equals 15 residues. V lost 0 bases and J lost 0, with 9 bases in between. The CDR3 DNA is TGTGCCAGCAGCCAAGATGGATATCTCTCCTACGAGCAGTACTTC. Its translation: CASSQDGYLSYEQYF.

The chain joins TRBV16 to TRBJ1-5; D is ambiguous. Per germline, CDR1 KGHSY and CDR2 FQNENV. This CDR3 has 14 amino acids. V lost 4 bases to trimming and J lost 0 bases, with 7 bases between them. CDR3 sequence reads: CASSPGTSNQPQHF. The CDR3 DNA follows: TGTGCCAGCAGCCCCGGAACTAGCAATCAGCCCCAGCATTTT.

The chain links TRBV5-4 to TRBJ2-1, with TRBD2 identical over 12 bases. The length of the CDR3 is 13 residues. V was pared by 8 bases and J by 7 bases, with 4 bases of the junction left unmatched. Germline values: CDR1 SGHNT, CDR2 YYREEE (reference sequence). The CDR3 is CASPGLAGNEQFF. In DNA, the CDR3 is TGTGCCAGTCCCGGACTAGCGGGAAATGAGCAGTTCTTC.

The chain recombines TRBV5-4 with TRBJ1-6, with a tentative D call TRBD1 (6 bases). The CDR3 sequence is 13 residues long. CDR1 and CDR2 (germline): SGHNT, YYREEE (reference sequence). Deletions cut 4 bases from V and 9 bases from J, with 11 bases between. The CDR3 loop reads CASSPEGGSPLHF. DNA of the CDR3: TGTGCCAGCAGCCCCGAAGGGGGTTCACCCCTCCACTTT.

This clone has only one observation. J is TRBJ1-2 and V is TRBV7-9; TRBD1 matches at 10 bases. The V segment lost 4 bases and the J segment 8 bases; nucleotides outside the gene matches: 10. The V gene's germline CDR1 is SEHNR and CDR2 FQNEAQ (reference sequence). The CDR3 has 15 residues. The CDR3 sequence is CASSSGTGETDGYTF. CDR3 DNA: TGTGCCAGCAGCTCCGGGACAGGGGAGACTGACGGCTACACCTTC.

A few counts support this clone. The chain recombines TRBV4-1 with TRBJ2-1; 7 bases match TRBD2. The V gene end was trimmed by 4 bases and the J gene end by 6 bases; junction bases not matched to a gene: 12. CDR3 length: 16 residues. Germline CDR1 MGHRA, CDR2 YSYEKL. CDR3 loop: CASSLAGTTLFNEQFF. The CDR3 coding sequence is TGCGCCAGCAGCCTCGCCGGGACTACCCTTTTCAATGAGCAGTTCTTC.

J is TRBJ2-7 and V is TRBV6-5; 11 bases line up with TRBD1. Losses at the gene ends were 6 bases for V and 6 bases for J; bases not matched to a gene: 4. Germline values: CDR1 MNHEY, CDR2 SVGAGI. The CDR3 length is 13 residues. The CDR3: CASSGQGASEQYF. The CDR3 DNA reads TGTGCCAGCAGCGGACAGGGGGCGAGCGAGCAGTACTTC.

A few counts support this clone. The chain couples TRBV5-6 to TRBJ2-5; TRBD1 matches 8 bases. Judging by the DNA end, TRBJ2-7 fits better; the J call may be wrong. CDR3 length equals 15 residues. In germline, CDR1 is SGHDT, CDR2 YYEEEE. The CDR3 DNA sequence: TGTGCCAGCAGCTCCCTTTACAGGGGGAACTACGAGCAGTACTTC. Residues: CASSSLYRGNYEQYF.

CDR3 protein: CASRQGFYGYTF. CDR3 DNA: TGTGCCAGCCGACAGGGTTTTTATGGCTACACCTTC. V and J are TRBV2 and TRBJ1-2; 7 bases are a match to TRBD1. CDR1 and CDR2 from the germline V gene are SNHLY and FYNNEI. CDR3 size: 12 residues. V shed 8 bases, J shed 5 bases, and the junction held 5 bases outside the gene matches.

This clone was found once. The V call is TRBV5-1, the J call TRBJ2-1, with 10 bases that match TRBD2. With 2 bases clipped from V and 8 bases from J, the junction kept 4 bases outside the gene matches. CDR3 length: 14 residues. Per germline, CDR1 SGHRS and CDR2 YFSETQ. The CDR3 is CASSLDLAGDEQFF. CDR3 nucleotide sequence: TGCGCCAGCAGCTTAGATCTAGCGGGGGATGAGCAGTTCTTC.

The chain is built from TRBV7-9 and TRBJ2-1; possibly TRBD2 for D (7 bases). With 6 bases removed from V and 6 bases from J, the gap between germline ends came to 12 bases. Per germline, CDR1 SEHNR and CDR2 FQNEAQ (reference sequence). This CDR3 comprises 13 residues. CDR3 protein: CASSLGGLNEQFF. The CDR3 DNA reads TGTGCCAGCAGTCTGGGGGGGCTCAATGAGCAGTTCTTC.

The V call is TRBV5-4, the J call TRBJ1-1; 8 positions match TRBD1. The CDR3 length is 14 residues. Germline CDR1 SGHNT, CDR2 YYREEE (reference sequence). V trimming: 9 bases; J trimming: 4 bases; junction bases outside the gene matches: 11. The CDR3 DNA reads TGTGCCACACGTGAACAGGGGGAGAGCACTGAAGCTTTCTTT. Its translation is CATREQGESTEAFF.

The chain links TRBV29-1 to TRBJ2-2; 11 nucleotides match TRBD2. J was trimmed by 4 bases and V by 5 bases; bases with no gene match: 9. This CDR3 has 16 amino acids. Germline loops: CDR1 SQVTM, CDR2 ANQGSEA. This CDR3 is CSVSASGGHGTGELFF. CDR3 nucleotide sequence: TGCAGCGTTTCGGCTAGCGGGGGGCACGGCACCGGGGAGCTGTTTTTT.

The rearrangement joins TRBV2 to TRBJ2-2, with a tentative D call TRBD2 (6 bases). The CDR3 totals 12 residues. V lost 4 bases, J lost 8 bases, and 8 bases lay in between. Germline V CDR1 and CDR2: SNHLY, FYNNEI. CDR3 sequence (DNA): TGTGCCAGCAGTGGACTAGGGGGGGAGCTGTTTTTT. Translated: CASSGLGGELFF.

V and J are TRBV5-4 and TRBJ2-7; 8 bases map to TRBD1. The germline gives CDR1 SGHNT, CDR2 YYREEE (reference sequence). CDR3 length: 15 residues. J lost 4 bases, V lost 3 bases, and 9 bases had no gene match. In DNA form, the CDR3 reads TGTGCCAGCAGCTCGCAGGACAGGGTGAAATACGAGCAGTACTTC. As protein: CASSSQDRVKYEQYF.

The chain employs TRBV27 and TRBJ2-1, with 9 bases that match TRBD1. The CDR3 contains 14 residues. V shed 6 bases and J 10 bases; nucleotides not matched to a gene: 10. CDR1 is MNHEY and CDR2 is SMNVEV in the germline V gene (reference sequence). This CDR3 reads CASRGQGYSREQFF. CDR3 DNA sequence: TGTGCCAGCAGGGGACAGGGCTACAGCAGGGAGCAGTTCTTC.

The chain recombines TRBV5-1 with TRBJ2-7; the D is unclear. CDR1 SGHRS and CDR2 YFSETQ come from the germline V gene. The CDR3 spans 13 residues. V was pared by 2 bases and J by 2 bases, with 8 bases between. The CDR3 DNA reads as TGCGCCAGCAGCTTAGAACAGACCTACGAGCAGTACTTC. Encoded protein: CASSLEQTYEQYF.

The chain uses TRBV4-1 and TRBJ1-5; D gene unclear. Germline CDR1 and CDR2: MGHRA and YSYEKL. The CDR3 contains 15 residues. V was pared by 0 bases and J by 0 bases, with 6 bases between. CDR3: CASSQEQDSNQPQHF. CDR3 DNA sequence: TGCGCCAGCAGCCAAGAGCAAGATAGCAATCAGCCCCAGCATTTT.

The chain joins TRBV4-1 to TRBJ2-7; D may be TRBD1 or TRBD2 (5 bases each). Trimming took 0 bases from V and 1 from J, leaving 10 bases between them. Per the germline V gene, CDR1 is MGHRA and CDR2 is YSYEKL. The CDR3 covers 15 residues. The CDR3 DNA follows: TGCGCCAGCAGCCAAGACCGGGACGCTTCCTACGAGCAGTACTTC. It is translated as CASSQDRDASYEQYF.

This chain connects TRBV7-8 to TRBJ2-1; tentative D call: TRBD1 (7 bases). The germline gives CDR1 SGHVS, CDR2 FQNEAQ. The CDR3 has 15 amino acids. V was cut by 5 bases and J by 4 bases, with 15 bases left in between. CDR3 in amino acids: CASSTSGGGYNEQFF. The CDR3 region has the DNA TGTGCCAGCAGCACCTCAGGGGGAGGATACAATGAGCAGTTCTTC.

The chain links TRBV9 to TRBJ2-7; a possible D gene is TRBD1 (6 bases). CDR3 size: 14 residues. The V end lost 0 bases, the J end lost 3 bases, and 10 bases lay between the germline ends. Germline values: CDR1 SGDLS, CDR2 YYNGEE. The CDR3 region has the DNA TGTGCCAGCAGCGTAGCGGCACAGGGCTACGAGCAGTACTTC. Its translation: CASSVAAQGYEQYF. Based on the CDR3 plus reference TRBV9 and TRBJ2-7, the full variable domain is DSGVTQTPKHLITATGQRVTLRCSPRSGDLSVYWYQQSLDQGLQFLIQYYNGEERAKGNILERFSAQQFPDLHSELNLSSLELGDSALYFCASSVAAQGYEQYFGPGTRLTVT.

V and J are TRBV19 and TRBJ2-2, with D maybe TRBD2 (6 bases). This CDR3 region has 20 residues. CDR1 is LNHDA and CDR2 is SQIVND in the germline V gene (reference sequence). The V and J ends lost 3 bases and 2 bases respectively, with 25 bases between them. CDR3 amino acids: CASSIIWDSGGGQNTGELFF. CDR3 nucleotides: TGTGCCAGTAGTATTATTTGGGATTCTGGGGGAGGCCAAAACACCGGGGAGCTGTTTTTT.